This TCR beta chain comes out of a study of T cell responses to AZD1222 COVID-19 vaccine (dated by TCRdb to 2020 to 2022). About the investigation overall: AZD1222 recipients given second doses at about 4 weeks or at about 12 weeks were pooled, since spike-specific TCR depth and breadth were not found to differ between the two schedules. TCR sequencing covered 230 or so trial participants: 200 to 210 given two doses of AZD1222 and approximately 26 given two doses of MenACWY control vaccine. Trial participants were enrolled by age into 18-55, 56-69 and 70-plus year subgroups, with roughly 150, 30 and 60 TCR-sequenced participants respectively.

Reading from cysteine to phenylalanine, the CDR3 counts 14 amino acids. Only the CDR3 DNA stays, 42 bases, in frame from base 1. V loses 6 bases, J loses 9 bases, and the germline ends lie 15 bases apart. The germline V gene specifies MDHEN as CDR1 and SYDVKM as CDR2. Interpreted using the paper, the time point label stands for: baseline before first vaccination. The vaccinee samples were drawn from two UK trials, COV001 and COV002, one of which was a single-blind randomized controlled phase 2/3 trial testing AZD1222 (ChAdOx1 nCoV-19) in healthy adults. Trial participant PBMC samples were collected at day 0 and day 28 after the second dose for TCRbeta chain sequencing. The CDR3 regions of human TCRbeta chains were analyzed by immunosequencing. The original pipeline was this. Repertoire TCRs were matched against a reference library of SARS-CoV-2-specific TCRs generated with the MIRA antigen-specificity platform. Breadth was defined as the fraction of unique TCRs that were SARS-CoV-2-associated. Depth was defined as the fraction of total T cells that were SARS-CoV-2-associated. Using the MIRA data, each spike-specific TCR was mapped to the spike region that the TCR reacts to and placed in a CD4 or CD8 class. Log10-transformed breadth and depth values were compared by one-way ANOVA with Sidak's multiple comparisons tests. This is the immuneACCESS table as TCRdb keeps it, with only in-frame sequences that have V and J called. A part of the clones is gone; compared with another copy, unresolved V genes explain less than half, and the rest is unexplained. The V and J calls and clone size are taken from that table; D and trimming were inferred from the DNA. The sample data list some 170,000 clones, and approximately 93% of these were observed just once. Jointly, the top ten make up roughly 1% of the sample.

Study-level results and caveats: Reportedly, almost half of the unique spike-specific TCRs recognized epitopes lying outside the regions that are mutated in the B.1.351 and B.1.1.7 variants. Most participants were white British and females outnumbered males, and the authors suggested that clonal diversity may have been underestimated. The vaccine-associated CD4 TCRs covered the entire spike protein, and the dominant responses fell in regions 160-218 and 743-854. The 56-69-year group was small, and its depth increase did not reach significance, likely because of low power. A significant rise in spike-specific TCR breadth and depth was observed after two AZD1222 doses relative to day 0 and relative to MenACWY recipients. No day 14 peak-response samples were available, so repertoires were characterized only after the peak T cell response. Conclusions about previously exposed vaccinees are limited, since just a handful of AZD1222 recipients were seropositive for SARS-CoV-2 at baseline.

About this clone: Its antigen remains undetermined. Base qualities are not provided; no much larger clone lies one nucleotide away.

Recombination linked TRBV28 to TRBJ1-6; TRBD1 is a weak D gene call, 5 bases matching. The starting material was peripheral blood, obtained on day 0 of AZD1222 vaccination. The sequence derives from an adult in good health. The DNA sequence is given as TGTGCCAGCAGCAGGGCGGAGGGCCCTTCACCCCTCCACTTT. This translates into CASSRAEGPSPLHF.